This T cell receptor beta chain emerged from a study of control samples from healthy donors and cancer patients. TCRdb's table, derived via immunoSEQ multiplex PCR, lists solely in-frame clones and lacks some. This table has 190,000 or so clones, approximately 95% appearing once. The V and J ends lost 2 bases and 5 bases, in that order; junction bases with no gene match: 8. This CDR3 comprises 16 residues. Germline V gene data show CDR1 as SGHDN and CDR2 as FVKESK. The specimen was blood. This TCR came from a young man in good health. The rearrangement uses TRBV14 and TRBJ2-5; 10 positions agree with TRBD1. The CDR3 DNA is TGTGCCAGCAGCCAATCCCGGGACAGGGGATGGGAGACCCAGTACTTC. The encoded protein is CASSQSRDRGWETQYF.